This T cell receptor beta chain was retrieved from a study of beta chain features in type 1 diabetes. Study details: Summed over all samples, the examined sorted cells came to roughly 110 million.

The CDR3 consists of 13 residues. The trim removed 3 bases at V and 5 bases at J, leaving 2 bases unmatched. Per germline, CDR1 LNHNV and CDR2 YYDKDF (reference sequence). What was sequenced were expressed TCRB transcripts, since all of the isolated RNA had been reverse transcribed. Average reads for naive, central memory and regulatory T cell samples were about 3.6 million. Data came from immunoSEQ multiplex PCR; TCRdb stores just in-frame clones and leaves some out. The sample has over 350,000 clones; over 12% are singletons. V and J are TRBV15 and TRBJ1-1; TRBD1 aligns across 8 bases. The sequence was obtained from a woman in her late teens or twenties in good health. The specimen sequenced was naive CD4+ T cells from blood. The CDR3 sequence is CATSSRQGTEAFF. The CDR3, as DNA: TGTGCCACCAGCAGTCGACAGGGGACTGAAGCTTTCTTT.